This T cell receptor beta chain was recovered during a study of T-cell reconstitution after alpha-beta-depleted transplantation in children (dated by TCRdb to about 2016). With respect to the entire study: The study quantitatively tracked T-cell immune reconstitution after TCRalphabeta/CD19-depleted allogeneic hematopoietic cell transplantation in children using TCR repertoire profiling. Overall study results and their limits: In some patients, the high TCRbeta diversity seen at day 60 was put down to recipient T cells and intrathymic progenitors that had survived conditioning. Over the following months the frequencies of hyperexpanded clones went down, and after one year T-cell counts and TCRbeta diversity were mostly credited to newly produced T cells. Apparently early alphabetaT-cell count recovery about two months after transplant reportedly relied on only several hundred rapidly expanded clones derived from non-depleted graft cells.

This clonotype appeared many times. Its antigen remains undetermined. The sample holds no much larger clone one base away, and base qualities are not on file. Sequences MNHEY (CDR1) and SMNVEV (CDR2) are obtained from the germline V gene (reference sequence). Ends trimmed: V by 3 bases, J by 3 bases; bases unmatched to a gene: 10. The CDR3 has 17 amino acids, counting the end cysteine and phenylalanine. Only CDR3 DNA remains: 51 bases, in frame from the first base. Libraries were prepared through PCR. This sample was sequenced with an Illumina HiSeq 2500. To normalize quantification of the TCRbeta repertoire, the TCR libraries were built with molecular barcoding that relied on unique molecular identifiers. The public reads were reprocessed in TCRdb via fastp at Q25 and MiXCR, keeping in-frame beta chains. Merged by CDR3 protein, the rows form single entries marked with the most common genes and DNA. This sample lists tens of thousands of distinct CDR3 sequences; roughly 5.2% were detected once. The ten top clones hold 15% to 20% of the sample.

Taken with the paper, the label for treatment or condition translates to: allogeneic hematopoietic cell transplantation with graft depleted of TCRalphabeta T cells and CD19 B cells. The transplant recipients were children given TCRalphabeta/CD19-depleted allogeneic hematopoietic cell grafts. The source material was PBMCs, mostly from graft donor cells, sampled 180 days after TCRalphabeta/CD19-depleted stem cell transplant. This receptor was obtained from a boy less than two years old who had a stem cell transplant for acute myeloid leukemia, so the T cells may come from the graft donor. The sequence links TRBV27 to TRBJ2-7; the junction holds 11 bases that match TRBD2. The CDR3 reads CASSLSVAGGISYEQYF. The sequenced DNA: TGTGCCAGCAGTTTGTCGGTAGCGGGGGGGATAAGCTACGAGCAGTACTTC.